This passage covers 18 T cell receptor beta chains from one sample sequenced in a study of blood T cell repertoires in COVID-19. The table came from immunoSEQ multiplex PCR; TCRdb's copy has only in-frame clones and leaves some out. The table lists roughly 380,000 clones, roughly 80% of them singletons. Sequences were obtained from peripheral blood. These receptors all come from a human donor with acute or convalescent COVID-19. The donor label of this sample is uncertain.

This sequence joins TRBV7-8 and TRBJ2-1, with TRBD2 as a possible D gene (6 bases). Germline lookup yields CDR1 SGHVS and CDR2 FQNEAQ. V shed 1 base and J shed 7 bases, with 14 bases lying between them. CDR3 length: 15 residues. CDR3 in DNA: TGTGCCAGCAGCTTAGAAGGGACCCGGGGGAATGAGCAGTTCTTC. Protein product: CASSLEGTRGNEQFF. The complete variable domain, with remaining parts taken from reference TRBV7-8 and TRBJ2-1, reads GAGVSQSPRYKVAKRGQDVALRCDPISGHVSLFWYQQALGQGPEFLTYFQNEAQLDKSGLPSDRFFAERPEGSVSTLKIQRTQQEDSAVYLCASSLEGTRGNEQFFGPGTRLTVL.

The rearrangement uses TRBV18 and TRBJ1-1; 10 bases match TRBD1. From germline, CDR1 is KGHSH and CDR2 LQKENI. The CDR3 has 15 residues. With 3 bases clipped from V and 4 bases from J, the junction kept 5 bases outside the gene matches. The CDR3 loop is CASSPRGDRGTEAFF. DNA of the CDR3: TGTGCCAGCTCACCTAGGGGGGACAGGGGCACTGAAGCTTTCTTT.

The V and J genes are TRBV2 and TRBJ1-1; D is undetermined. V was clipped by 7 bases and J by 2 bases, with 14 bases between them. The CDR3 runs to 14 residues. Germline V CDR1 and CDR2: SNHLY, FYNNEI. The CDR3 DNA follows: TGTGCCAGCACCTCCGAGAGGAAAAACACTGAAGCTTTCTTT. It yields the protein CASTSERKNTEAFF.

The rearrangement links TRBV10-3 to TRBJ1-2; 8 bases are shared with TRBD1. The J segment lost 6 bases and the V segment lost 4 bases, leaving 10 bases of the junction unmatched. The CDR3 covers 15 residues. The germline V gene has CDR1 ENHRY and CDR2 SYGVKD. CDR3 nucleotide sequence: TGTGCCATCAGTGGGATGAGTCAGGGGGCGGATGGCTACACCTTC. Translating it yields CAISGMSQGADGYTF.

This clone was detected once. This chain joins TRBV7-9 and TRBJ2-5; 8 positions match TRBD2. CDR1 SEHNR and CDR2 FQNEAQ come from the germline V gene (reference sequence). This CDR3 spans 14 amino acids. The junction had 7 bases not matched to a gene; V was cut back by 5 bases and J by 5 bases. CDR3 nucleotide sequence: TGTGCCAGCAGCCCCGGACTAGCAGCCGAGACCCAGTACTTC. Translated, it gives CASSPGLAAETQYF.

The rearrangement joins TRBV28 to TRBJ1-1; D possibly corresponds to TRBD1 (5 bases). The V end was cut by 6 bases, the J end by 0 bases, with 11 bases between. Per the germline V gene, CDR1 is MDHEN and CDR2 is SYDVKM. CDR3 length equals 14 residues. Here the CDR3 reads CASSRGGMNTEAFF. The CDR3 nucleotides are TGTGCCAGCAGCCGGGGGGGGATGAACACTGAAGCTTTCTTT.

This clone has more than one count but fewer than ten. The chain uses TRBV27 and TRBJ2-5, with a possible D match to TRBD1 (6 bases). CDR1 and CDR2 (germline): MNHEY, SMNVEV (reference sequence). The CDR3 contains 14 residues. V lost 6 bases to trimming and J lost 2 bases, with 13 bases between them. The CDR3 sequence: CASRRQRGQETQYF. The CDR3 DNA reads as TGTGCCAGCAGGCGTCAGAGGGGGCAAGAGACCCAGTACTTC.

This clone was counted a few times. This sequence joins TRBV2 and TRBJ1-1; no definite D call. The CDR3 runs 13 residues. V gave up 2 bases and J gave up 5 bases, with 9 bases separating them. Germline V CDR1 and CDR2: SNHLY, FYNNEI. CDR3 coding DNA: TGTGCCAGCAGTGAATCGTGGAGTACTGAAGCTTTCTTT. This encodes CASSESWSTEAFF.

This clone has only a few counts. DNA for the CDR3: TGTGCCAGCAGTTGGGGGGGGCGAGGCACTGAAGCTTTCTTT. This translates into CASSWGGRGTEAFF. The chain combines TRBV28 with TRBJ1-1, with a possible D match to TRBD1 (6 bases). Trimming pared 4 bases from V and 4 bases from J, leaving 13 bases between. CDR3 length: 14 amino acids. From germline, CDR1 is MDHEN and CDR2 SYDVKM.

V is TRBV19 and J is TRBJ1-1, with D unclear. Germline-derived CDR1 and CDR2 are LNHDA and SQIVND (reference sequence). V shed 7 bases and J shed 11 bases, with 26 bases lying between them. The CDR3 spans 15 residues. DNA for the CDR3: TGTGCCAGTAACTCACCGTCGATCGGGTTTGATCATGCTTTCTTT. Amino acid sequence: CASNSPSIGFDHAFF.

CDR3: CASSQDGTASYGYTF. The CDR3 DNA follows: TGTGCCAGCAGCCAAGATGGGACAGCGAGCTATGGCTACACCTTC. This chain uses TRBV14 with TRBJ1-2; 7 bases align to TRBD1. The length of the CDR3 is 15 residues. The ends lost 0 bases at V and 4 bases at J; junction bases unmatched: 5. Germline CDR1 and CDR2: SGHDN and FVKESK.

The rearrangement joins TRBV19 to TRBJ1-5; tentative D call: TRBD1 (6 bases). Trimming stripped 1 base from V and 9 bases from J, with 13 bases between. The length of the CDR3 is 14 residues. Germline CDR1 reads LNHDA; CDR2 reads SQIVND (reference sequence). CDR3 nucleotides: TGTGCCAGTAGTATAGGGACAGCCGATCGGCCCCAGCATTTT. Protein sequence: CASSIGTADRPQHF.

The CDR3 nucleotides are TGTGCCACTCAGGGCAGAGTGAACACTGAAGCTTTCTTT. It is translated as CATQGRVNTEAFF. V and J are TRBV30 and TRBJ1-1; D may be TRBD1 (5 bases). This CDR3 is built from 13 residues. Trimming took 8 bases from V and 0 from J, leaving 13 bases between them. Germline V gene data show CDR1 as GTSNPN and CDR2 as SVGIG (reference sequence).

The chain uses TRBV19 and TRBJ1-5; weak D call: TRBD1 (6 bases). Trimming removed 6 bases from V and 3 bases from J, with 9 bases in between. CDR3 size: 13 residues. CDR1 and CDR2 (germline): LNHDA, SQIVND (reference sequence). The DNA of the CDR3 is TGTGCCAGTAGCAGACAGGTCAATCAGCCCCAGCATTTT. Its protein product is CASSRQVNQPQHF.

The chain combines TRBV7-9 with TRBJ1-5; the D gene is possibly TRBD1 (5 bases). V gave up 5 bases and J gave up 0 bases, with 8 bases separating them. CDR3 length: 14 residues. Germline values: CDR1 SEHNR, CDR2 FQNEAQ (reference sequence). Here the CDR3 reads CASSRQNSNQPQHF. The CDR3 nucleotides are TGTGCCAGCAGCAGACAGAATAGCAATCAGCCCCAGCATTTT. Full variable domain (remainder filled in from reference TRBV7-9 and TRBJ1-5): DTGVSQNPRHKITKRGQNVTFRCDPISEHNRLYWYRQTLGQGPEFLTYFQNEAQLEKSRLLSDRFSAERPKGSFSTLEIQRTEQGDSAMYLCASSRQNSNQPQHFGDGTRLSIL.

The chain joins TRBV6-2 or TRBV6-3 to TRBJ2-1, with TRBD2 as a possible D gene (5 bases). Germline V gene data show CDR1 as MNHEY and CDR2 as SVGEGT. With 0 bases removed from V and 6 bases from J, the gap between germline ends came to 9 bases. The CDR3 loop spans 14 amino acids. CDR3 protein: CASSYSVGVNEQFF. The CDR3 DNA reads TGTGCCAGCAGTTACTCGGTGGGAGTCAATGAGCAGTTCTTC.

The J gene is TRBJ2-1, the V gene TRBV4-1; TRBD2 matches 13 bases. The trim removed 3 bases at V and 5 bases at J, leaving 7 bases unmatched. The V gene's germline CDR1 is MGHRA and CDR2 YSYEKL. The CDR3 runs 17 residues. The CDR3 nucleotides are TGCGCCAGCAGCCAGAAGGGGGGACTAGCGGGGAACAATGAGCAGTTCTTC. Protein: CASSQKGGLAGNNEQFF.

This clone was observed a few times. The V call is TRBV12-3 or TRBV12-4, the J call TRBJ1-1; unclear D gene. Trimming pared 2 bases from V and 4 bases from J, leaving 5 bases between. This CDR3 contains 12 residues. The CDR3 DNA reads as TGTGCCAGCAGTTTACTAGGCACTGAAGCTTTCTTT. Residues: CASSLLGTEAFF.